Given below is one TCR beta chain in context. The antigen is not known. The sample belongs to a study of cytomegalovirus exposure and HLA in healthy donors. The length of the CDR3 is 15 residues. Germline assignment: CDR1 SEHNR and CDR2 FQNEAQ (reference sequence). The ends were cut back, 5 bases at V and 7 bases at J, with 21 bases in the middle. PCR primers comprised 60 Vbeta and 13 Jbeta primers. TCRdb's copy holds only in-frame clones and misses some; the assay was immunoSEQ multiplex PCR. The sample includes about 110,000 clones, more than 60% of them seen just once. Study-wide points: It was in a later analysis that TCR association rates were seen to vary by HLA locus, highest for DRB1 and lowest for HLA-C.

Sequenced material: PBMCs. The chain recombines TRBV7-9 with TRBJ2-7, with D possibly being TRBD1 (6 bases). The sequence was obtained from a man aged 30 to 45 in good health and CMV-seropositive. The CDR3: CASSTTGSPTGEQYF. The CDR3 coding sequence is TGTGCCAGCAGCACCACAGGGAGTCCTACAGGGGAGCAGTACTTC.